A single sample gave rise to the 9 T cell receptor beta chains below, sequenced in a study of tumor and adjacent non-tumor tissue in lung cancer. The library came from three nested PCR rounds adapted from ARM-PCR protocols. A single record per CDR3 protein comes from TCRdb applying MiXCR to the multiplex PCR reads. Here the sample spans under 150,000 distinct CDR3 sequences, around 65% being singletons. This sample's RNA came from whole unsorted tissue. Sequencing was performed on lung tumor tissue. The receptors come from a man aged 60-69 years with small cell lung cancer.

Note on this clonotype: Compared with germline, one end of the junction differs, possibly owing to a read error. V usage is TRBV5-1 and J usage is TRBJ2-3, with 7 bases aligning to TRBD1. CDR3 length: 15 residues. Germline assignment: CDR1 SGHRS and CDR2 YFSETQ. CDR3 sequence reads: CASSLALTGSDTQYF. The CDR3 DNA reads TGCGCCAGCAGTTTGGCCCTGACAGGGTCAGATACGCAGTATTTT.

On this clonotype itself: The junction departs from germline at one end; a sequencing error may be responsible. The gene calls are TRBV20-1 and TRBJ2-3, with D unresolved. The germline V gene encodes CDR1 DFQATT and CDR2 SNEGSKA (reference sequence). The CDR3 runs to 14 residues. The DNA of the CDR3 is TGCAGTGCTAAAAGCGAGTCTGGTTTCCATACGCGGTATTTT. Its protein is CSAKSESGFHTRYF.

The chain links TRBV6-2 or TRBV6-3 to TRBJ1-1; 7 positions match TRBD1. The CDR3 is 16 amino acids. The V segment lost 11 bases and the J segment 0 bases; nucleotides outside the gene matches: 15. The germline V gene encodes CDR1 MNHEY and CDR2 SVGEGT. The CDR3 nucleotides are TGTGCCGACAGTTACGCCCCGGGACAGTTGAACACTGAAGCTTTCTTT. Amino acid sequence: CADSYAPGQLNTEAFF.

This clonotype showed up just a few times. Possible read error: a much larger clone is one base away. The rearrangement joins TRBV10-2 to TRBJ2-7; possibly TRBD1 or TRBD2 for D (5 bases each). Germline assignment: CDR1 WSHSY and CDR2 SAAADI. The CDR3 spans 11 residues. The CDR3: CANSGGYEQYV. The CDR3, as DNA: TGCGCCAACAGTGGGGGATACGAGCAGTACGTC.

On this clonotype itself: One junction end does not reproduce the germline sequence, and a read error may be involved. The J gene is TRBJ2-1, the V gene TRBV11-2, with a tentative D call TRBD1 (6 bases). The CDR3 extends over 13 amino acids. Germline loops: CDR1 SGHAT, CDR2 FQNNGV. The CDR3 DNA is TGTGGCAGCAGAAACACAGGGAGCGATGAGCAGTTCTTC. As protein: CGSRNTGSDEQFF. The full variable domain, rest sourced from reference TRBV11-2 and TRBJ2-1, is EAGVAQSPRYKIIEKRQSVAFWCNPISGHATLYWYQQILGQGPKLLIQFQNNGVVDDSQLPKDRFSAERLKGVDSTLKIQPAKLEDSAVYLCGSRNTGSDEQFFGPGTRLTVL.

The chain carries TRBV29-1 and TRBJ2-1; D is possibly TRBD1 (6 bases). This CDR3 contains 13 residues. Per germline, CDR1 SQVTM and CDR2 ANQGSEA. CDR3 bases: TGCAGTGTTTTTACCGGGACAAACAATGAGCAGTTCTTC. Translating gives CSVFTGTNNEQFF.

As regards this clonotype: Mismatch with germline at one junction end may stem from a read error. This chain links TRBV20-1 with TRBJ1-6; 7 nucleotides match TRBD1. The CDR3 contains 16 residues. Germline loops: CDR1 DFQATT, CDR2 SNEGSKA (reference sequence). CDR3 sequence reads: CNARLTGESCNSPLHF. CDR3 bases: TGCAATGCTAGACTAACAGGGGAATCCTGTAATTCACCCCTCCACTTT.

About this clonotype itself: Germline is not matched at one junction end, which may reflect a read error. The V call is TRBV4-1, the J call TRBJ2-2; D is undetermined. CDR3 length: 20 amino acids. Germline V gene data show CDR1 as MGHRA and CDR2 as YSYEKL. The CDR3: CTSSQVPLPQSHSNTGELFF. The DNA of the CDR3 is TGCACCAGCAGTCAAGTTCCCCTCCCGCAGTCCCACTCGAACACCGGGGAGCTGTTTTTT.

The V gene is TRBV5-1, the J gene TRBJ1-2; 8 nucleotides agree with TRBD1. After removal of 4 bases from V and 1 base from J, the junction contained 6 bases not matched to a gene. This CDR3 is built from 15 residues. From germline, CDR1 is SGHRS and CDR2 YFSETQ. This chain's CDR3 is CASSPWTGFNYGYTF. The CDR3 DNA reads TGCGCCAGCAGCCCCTGGACAGGGTTTAACTATGGCTACACCTTC.